Listed below are T cell receptor beta chains from one sample, sequenced in a study of yellow fever vaccine responses in identical twins. TCRdb re-analysed the RT-PCR reads in MiXCR, keeping a single row per CDR3 protein. The profile covers 9,500 to 11,000 distinct CDR3 sequences, with around four fifths appearing a single time and approximately 2% taken by the ten largest. Sequences were derived from T cells from blood (PBMCs), unsorted or a sorted subset (not recorded which), sampled before or after yellow fever vaccination (not recorded which). The receptors stem from a woman between 18 and 29 years old who received the yellow fever vaccine. Both conserved end residues are part of each CDR3. D genes are given only for firm matches. Expanded clones get a size class; other rows say once, few or many, or leave the size out.

>TRBV13|.|TRBJ1-5|.
TGTGCCAGCTGCCAGAATAGCAATCAGCCCCAGCATTTT
CASCQNSNQPQHF
>TRBV10-1|.|TRBJ2-2|.
TGCGCCAGCAGTGAGTCGAGATTCGGAGGGACGAACACCGGGGAGCTGTTTTTT
CASSESRFGGTNTGELFF
>TRBV6-1|.|TRBJ1-2|.
TGTGCCAGCAGACCGACAGCCGGTGGCTACACCTTC
CASRPTAGGYTF
>TRBV6-1|.|TRBJ2-2|few
TGTGCCAGCAGCAGGTCCTCCGCGAACACCGGGGAGCTGTTTTTT
CASSRSSANTGELFF
>TRBV20-1|TRBD1|TRBJ2-7|.
TGCAGTGCTAGAAGTCCGGGACAGGGCACCTACGAGCAGTACTTC
CSARSPGQGTYEQYF
>TRBV11-3|.|TRBJ1-5|.
TGTGCCAGCAGCTTAGGGGGGGGGCAGAATCAGCCCCAGCATTTT
CASSLGGGQNQPQHF
>TRBV12-3/TRBV12-4|.|TRBJ2-3|.
TGTGCCAGCAGTTTACCACCGGGACCTCAACCAGATACGCAGTATTTT
CASSLPPGPQPDTQYF
>TRBV18|.|TRBJ1-2|.
TGTGCCAGCTCACCCGGTTCCAGGGGATCCTATGGCTACACCTTC
CASSPGSRGSYGYTF
>TRBV7-3|.|TRBJ2-1|.
TGTGCCAGCAGCCTGACAGTGGACAATGAGCAGTTCTTC
CASSLTVDNEQFF
>TRBV20-1|TRBD2|TRBJ2-1|.
TGCAGTGCTAGAGACTGGGGAGATGGCGGGAGTTACAATGAGCAGTTCTTC
CSARDWGDGGSYNEQFF
>TRBV2|.|TRBJ2-2|.
TGTGCCGGCTCCTACGACACCGGGGAGCTGTTTTTT
CAGSYDTGELFF
>TRBV5-1|.|TRBJ1-2|.
TGCGCCAGCAGCTTGGACGGAGCAACATCTAACTATGGCTACACCTTC
CASSLDGATSNYGYTF
>TRBV12-3/TRBV12-4|TRBD1|TRBJ1-5|.
TGTGCCAGCACCCGGACAGGGAACTTACAGGCCTTCAATCAGCCCCAGCATTTT
CASTRTGNLQAFNQPQHF
>TRBV7-6|.|TRBJ1-1|.
TGTGCCAGCAGCTTAATCGTAGGGTTGAACACTGAAGCTTTCTTT
CASSLIVGLNTEAFF
>TRBV4-3|.|TRBJ2-3|once
TGCGCCAGCAGCCAAGGTCCAATGGGAGATACGCAGTATTTT
CASSQGPMGDTQYF
>TRBV4-2|TRBD2|TRBJ2-7|.
TGTGCCAGCAGCCAACAAGAACCGGGACTAGCGAACCACTACGAGCAGTACTTC
CASSQQEPGLANHYEQYF
>TRBV19|TRBD2|TRBJ2-1|.
TGTGCCAGTAGTAACGGGGGGTACAATGAGCAGTTCTTC
CASSNGGYNEQFF
>TRBV12-3/TRBV12-4|TRBD2|TRBJ2-7|.
TGTGCCAGCAGTTTATACAGACTAGCGGGCACTAACTCCTACGAGCAGTACTTC
CASSLYRLAGTNSYEQYF
>TRBV2|.|TRBJ2-1|.
TGTGCCAGCAGTGTTACGAACAATGAGCAGTTCTTC
CASSVTNNEQFF
>TRBV5-1|TRBD2|TRBJ2-5|.
TGCGCCAGCAGCTTGGAATCCGGGAGGGGTGGTGAGACCCAGTACTTC
CASSLESGRGGETQYF
>TRBV2|.|TRBJ2-1|.
TGTGCCAGCAGTGCCCTTAGGACTGGGGTGCAGTTCTTC
CASSALRTGVQFF
>TRBV3-1|.|TRBJ2-3|few
TGTGCCAGCAGCCAAGATTTACTAACCGGTCTAGATACGCAGTATTTT
CASSQDLLTGLDTQYF
>TRBV10-3|TRBD1|TRBJ1-6|few
TGTGCCATCGGGGGACAGCTGGATTCACCCCTCCACTTT
CAIGGQLDSPLHF
>TRBV13|.|TRBJ2-1|once
TGTGCCAGCAGCTTAGGGGCTTACAATGAGCAGTTCTTC
CASSLGAYNEQFF
>TRBV19|TRBD1|TRBJ2-7|.
TGTGCCAGTAGGGCCTCTGGCGGACAGGGGAGGTGGCTCCACGAGCAGTACTTC
CASRASGGQGRWLHEQYF
>TRBV10-3|.|TRBJ2-7|.
TGTGCCATCACCCAACGGGGGAGCTCCTACGAGCAGTACTTC
CAITQRGSSYEQYF
>TRBV2|.|TRBJ2-6|.
TGTGCCAGCAGTGTCAAGAGCTCTGGGGCCAACGTCCTGACTTTC
CASSVKSSGANVLTF
>TRBV10-1|.|TRBJ1-5|once
TGCGCCAGGGACGGGGGGAATCAGCCCCAGCATTTT
CARDGGNQPQHF
>TRBV24-1|.|TRBJ2-1|.
TGTGCCACCAGTGAGGGCTCCTACAATGAGCAGTTCTTC
CATSEGSYNEQFF
>TRBV20-1|.|TRBJ1-1|.
TGCAGTGCTAGAGATCTCAGAGGAATTGAGGCTTTCTTT
CSARDLRGIEAFF
>TRBV27|.|TRBJ2-2|.
TGTGCCAGCAGTTTCCTTGATGTGGGGGAGCTGTTTTTT
CASSFLDVGELFF
>TRBV2|.|TRBJ2-1|few
TGTGCCAGCAGAGGTGGCAGCGTCGATGAGCAGTTCTTC
CASRGGSVDEQFF
>TRBV12-5|.|TRBJ2-5|.
TGTGCTAGTGGTTTGGAAGAGACCCAGTACTTC
CASGLEETQYF
>TRBV18|TRBD1|TRBJ1-2|.
TGTGCCAGCTCACCGGTGTCAGGGGGTTCCTATGGCTACACCTTC
CASSPVSGGSYGYTF
>TRBV28|.|TRBJ2-3|once
TGTGCCAGCAGTATTCTCCCGGGGGGACAATCAGATACGCAGTATTTT
CASSILPGGQSDTQYF
>TRBV18|.|TRBJ1-3|.
TGTGCCAGCTCGTCGGATGGAAACACCATATATTTT
CASSSDGNTIYF
>TRBV2|TRBD2|TRBJ2-1|few
TGTGCCAGCAACAGCGGGAGTTACAATGAGCAGTTCTTC
CASNSGSYNEQFF
>TRBV9|TRBD2|TRBJ2-5|.
TGTGCCAGCAGCGTTACTAGCGGGAAGGCAGAGACCCAGTACTTC
CASSVTSGKAETQYF
>TRBV15|.|TRBJ1-3|.
TGTGCCACCAGCACAGGGGAAGGAAACACCATATATTTT
CATSTGEGNTIYF
>TRBV20-1|.|TRBJ2-3|.
TGCAGTGCTAGACAGGGAAGCACAGATACGCAGTATTTT
CSARQGSTDTQYF
>TRBV18|TRBD2|TRBJ2-1|.
TGTGCCAGCTCACCACCTCAGCTAGCGGGTGGGAATGAGCAGTTCTTC
CASSPPQLAGGNEQFF
>TRBV11-1|.|TRBJ2-5|.
TGTGCCAGCAGCTTACTCGGGACTTTGAAGACCCAGTACTTC
CASSLLGTLKTQYF
>TRBV29-1|TRBD1|TRBJ1-1|.
TGCAGCGTTGAGACAGGGCCCAACACTGAAGCTTTCTTT
CSVETGPNTEAFF
>TRBV12-3/TRBV12-4|.|TRBJ2-2|.
TGTGCCAGCAGTTTAGAGGGGGGTCCTACCGGGGAGCTGTTTTTT
CASSLEGGPTGELFF
>TRBV7-3|.|TRBJ1-1|few
TGTGCCAGCAGCTTAGGGATGCCGGGACGGTATAGGACTGAAGCTTTCTTT
CASSLGMPGRYRTEAFF
>TRBV6-5|.|TRBJ1-2|.
TGTGCCAGCAGTTACTCGATCTGGGCCAACTATGGCTACACCTTC
CASSYSIWANYGYTF
>TRBV28|.|TRBJ1-1|.
TGTGCCAGCGCTCGGGCTGAAGCTTTCTTT
CASARAEAFF
>TRBV2|TRBD2|TRBJ2-1|.
TGTGCCAGCAGTGAAGGAACTAGCGGGGGTTACAATGAGCAGTTCTTC
CASSEGTSGGYNEQFF
>TRBV6-1|.|TRBJ2-3|.
TGTGCCAGCACCCTGGACCCTCGAGATACGCAGTATTTT
CASTLDPRDTQYF
>TRBV2|TRBD1|TRBJ2-5|.
TGTGCCAGCAGCAACAGGGGAGTCCAAGAGACCCAGTACTTC
CASSNRGVQETQYF
>TRBV10-3|TRBD1|TRBJ2-5|once
TGTGCCATCAGTGCCCCGGACAGGGGAGAGGAGACCCAGTACTTC
CAISAPDRGEETQYF
>TRBV6-1|.|TRBJ1-1|.
TGTGCCATCGGGTGGAGCACTGAAGCTTTCTTT
CAIGWSTEAFF
>TRBV3-1|.|TRBJ1-5|once
TGTGCCAGCAGCCAAGGTCCGGGACAACGGGTACATCAGCCCCAGCATTTT
CASSQGPGQRVHQPQHF